The 22 T cell receptor beta chains below come from one sample, sequenced in a study of shared clonotypes between healthy human individuals. In the naive CD8 group, cells lacked CD45RO and were positively selected for CCR7, so terminally differentiated effector memory CD45RA+ cells were left out. The protocol was immunoSEQ multiplex PCR, while the TCRdb copy is restricted to in-frame clones and leaves out a portion. Altogether about 820,000 clones are present, about 91% being singletons, with the ten largest covering more than 20%. Sequencing used naive CD8+ T cells sorted from blood. Source of these receptors: a man between 25 and 39 years old in good health.

The chain has TRBV7-2 and TRBJ2-1; D is ambiguous. Trimming cost V 4 bases and J 12 bases, with 13 bases left between them. CDR1 is SGHTA and CDR2 is FQGNSA in the germline V gene. CDR3 length: 12 amino acids. The CDR3 region is CASSSRAVGQFF. The DNA of the CDR3 is TGTGCCAGCAGCTCCCGGGCGGTTGGGCAGTTCTTC.

V is TRBV6-5 and J is TRBJ1-2; perhaps TRBD1 as D (5 bases). Trimming removed 2 bases from V and 5 bases from J, with 12 bases in between. This CDR3 is built from 14 residues. The germline V gene has CDR1 MNHEY and CDR2 SVGAGI. CDR3 sequence reads: CASSYDVGGYGYTF. Written as DNA, the CDR3 is TGTGCCAGCAGTTACGACGTTGGGGGTTATGGCTACACCTTC.

This chain joins TRBV14 and TRBJ2-3; 7 nucleotides line up with TRBD2. This CDR3 contains 14 residues. V was pared by 4 bases and J by 2 bases, with 3 bases of the junction left unmatched. CDR1 and CDR2 from the germline V gene are SGHDN and FVKESK. DNA for the CDR3: TGTGCCAGCAGCCGGCGGGGGTACACAGATACGCAGTATTTT. Amino acid sequence: CASSRRGYTDTQYF.

The chain couples TRBV7-7 to TRBJ1-1; no clear D. From germline, CDR1 is SSHAT and CDR2 FNYEAQ (reference sequence). V shed 2 bases and J shed 1 base, with 5 bases lying between them. The CDR3 consists of 13 residues. CDR3 nucleotides: TGTGCCAGCAGCTTAATGGAGAACACTGAAGCTTTCTTT. Translating gives CASSLMENTEAFF.

The chain links TRBV7-2 to TRBJ2-7; 11 bases agree with TRBD1. The CDR3 has 15 residues. Losses at the gene ends were 4 bases for V and 3 bases for J; bases not matched to a gene: 5. Germline lookup yields CDR1 SGHTA and CDR2 FQGNSA. The CDR3 nucleotides are TGTGCCAGCAGCTCGGGACAGGGGGAGGTCTACGAGCAGTACTTC. Encoded protein: CASSSGQGEVYEQYF.

The chain recombines TRBV6-5 with TRBJ1-2; the D is unclear. The length of the CDR3 is 15 residues. Trimming shortened V by 0 bases and J by 3 bases, and 11 bases separated the two germline ends. CDR1 and CDR2 (germline): MNHEY, SVGAGI. The CDR3 is CASSYSIRLDYGYTF. The DNA for the CDR3 is TGTGCCAGCAGTTACTCGATCCGGTTGGACTATGGCTACACCTTC.

Points on this clone: The junction departs from germline at one end; a sequencing error may be responsible. This chain joins TRBV11-2 and TRBJ2-1; the D call may be TRBD1 or TRBD2 (6 bases each). This CDR3 comprises 19 residues. Germline assignment: CDR1 SGHAT and CDR2 FQNNGV. The CDR3 loop is CASSLGGGGGSPSYYEQFF. The CDR3 nucleotides read TGTGCCAGCAGCTTGGGGGGCGGTGGAGGCTCTCCCTCCTACTATGAGCAGTTCTTC. Full variable domain (remainder filled in from reference TRBV11-2 and TRBJ2-1): EAGVAQSPRYKIIEKRQSVAFWCNPISGHATLYWYQQILGQGPKLLIQFQNNGVVDDSQLPKDRFSAERLKGVDSTLKIQPAKLEDSAVYLCASSLGGGGGSPSYYEQFFGPGTRLTVL.

The chain uses TRBV5-8 and TRBJ2-2, with 7 bases identical to TRBD1. Trimming at V came to 4 bases and at J to 6 bases, leaving 9 bases not matched to a gene. This CDR3 contains 15 residues. CDR1 is SGHTS, CDR2 YDEGEE, per germline. The CDR3 sequence: CASSLAGTAAGELFF. CDR3 DNA sequence: TGTGCCAGCAGCCTGGCCGGGACAGCGGCCGGGGAGCTGTTTTTT.

The chain is built from TRBV7-6 and TRBJ2-7; 9 bases match TRBD1. Looked up from germline, CDR1 is SGHVS and CDR2 is FNYEAQ. V lost 5 bases and J lost 3; bases outside the gene matches: 2. The CDR3 has 13 amino acids. CDR3 in amino acids: CASSRQGDYEQYF. The CDR3 region has the DNA TGTGCCAGCAGCCGACAGGGGGACTACGAGCAGTACTTC.

This sequence joins TRBV27 and TRBJ2-3; perhaps TRBD2 as D (6 bases). This CDR3 spans 15 amino acids. The germline V and J ends were trimmed by 0 bases and 3 bases, with 10 bases remaining between them. Germline-derived CDR1 and CDR2 are MNHEY and SMNVEV (reference sequence). DNA for the CDR3: TGTGCCAGCAGTTTATCGGAGGGAGTAACAGATACGCAGTATTTT. Translated, it gives CASSLSEGVTDTQYF.

The V gene is TRBV5-4, the J gene TRBJ2-3; 8 bases align to TRBD2. This CDR3 spans 16 amino acids. CDR1 SGHNT and CDR2 YYREEE come from the germline V gene (reference sequence). Trimming took 0 bases from V and 1 from J; bases not matched to a gene: 4. In DNA form, the CDR3 reads TGTGCCAGCAGCTTGGTCGGACTAGCCCGCACAGATACGCAGTATTTT. Its translation is CASSLVGLARTDTQYF. The full variable domain, rest sourced from reference TRBV5-4 and TRBJ2-3, is ETGVTQSPTHLIKTRGQQVTLRCSSQSGHNTVSWYQQALGQGPQFIFQYYREEENGRGNFPPRFSGLQFPNYSSELNVNALELDDSALYLCASSLVGLARTDTQYFGPGTRLTVL.

This chain connects TRBV29-1 to TRBJ2-3; D may correspond to TRBD1 or TRBD2 (5 bases each). Trimming stripped 4 bases from V and 0 bases from J, with 14 bases between. The CDR3 extends over 15 amino acids. The germline CDR1 and CDR2 sequences are SQVTM and ANQGSEA. The CDR3 DNA sequence: TGCAGCGTTGCTGGGACCGAATCTAGCACAGATACGCAGTATTTT. This gives the protein CSVAGTESSTDTQYF.

The chain links TRBV28 to TRBJ1-1; D gene ambiguous. Trimming shortened V by 6 bases and J by 1 base, and 15 bases separated the two germline ends. Germline-derived CDR1 and CDR2 are MDHEN and SYDVKM. The CDR3 runs to 15 residues. The CDR3 DNA is TGTGCCAGCAGCGGCCTTGGAGGGAGGAACACTGAAGCTTTCTTT. It yields the protein CASSGLGGRNTEAFF.

V and J are TRBV9 and TRBJ2-2; D may be TRBD2 (6 bases). This CDR3 contains 17 residues. Looked up from germline, CDR1 is SGDLS and CDR2 is YYNGEE. The V gene lost 0 bases and the J gene lost 6 bases, with 18 bases spanning the gap. The CDR3 region is CASSVAGTQSYAGELFF. Written as DNA, the CDR3 is TGTGCCAGCAGCGTAGCCGGGACTCAGAGTTACGCCGGGGAGCTGTTTTTT.

V gene TRBV5-1 combines with J gene TRBJ2-2; possibly TRBD2 for D (5 bases). Trimming took 4 bases from V and 4 from J, leaving 20 bases between them. This CDR3 spans 17 amino acids. Germline V gene sequence: CDR1 SGHRS, CDR2 YFSETQ. The CDR3 loop reads CASSPAPGVVGTGELFF. The DNA for the CDR3 is TGCGCCAGCAGCCCGGCCCCCGGGGTGGTAGGCACCGGGGAGCTGTTTTTT.

V and J are TRBV19 and TRBJ1-5, with a tentative D call TRBD1 (5 bases). Trimming removed 1 base at V and 3 bases at J, with 16 bases between. The CDR3 is made up of 17 amino acids. From germline, CDR1 is LNHDA and CDR2 SQIVND (reference sequence). This CDR3 reads CASSIVQGRVDNQPQHF. Here the CDR3 DNA reads TGTGCCAGTAGTATAGTCCAAGGCAGGGTTGACAATCAGCCCCAGCATTTT.

This clone occurred a few times. The V and J genes are TRBV7-2 and TRBJ2-2; D not resolved. The CDR3 sequence is 14 residues long. V was trimmed by 5 bases and J by 7 bases, leaving 14 bases between them. Germline-derived CDR1 and CDR2 are SGHTA and FQGNSA. The CDR3 sequence is CASSPYSSLGELFF. The CDR3 nucleotides read TGTGCCAGCAGCCCCTACTCCTCCCTCGGGGAGCTGTTTTTT.

The J gene is TRBJ2-7, the V gene TRBV7-9; D unresolved. Germline V CDR1 and CDR2: SEHNR, FQNEAQ (reference sequence). Trimming pared 5 bases from V and 3 bases from J, leaving 20 bases between. The CDR3 runs to 16 residues. CDR3 nucleotides: TGTGCCAGCAGCCCCCCTTTGGGCTCCGGGCTCTACGAGCAGTACTTC. Translating gives CASSPPLGSGLYEQYF. Full variable domain (rest looked up from reference TRBV7-9 and TRBJ2-7): DTGVSQNPRHKITKRGQNVTFRCDPISEHNRLYWYRQTLGQGPEFLTYFQNEAQLEKSRLLSDRFSAERPKGSFSTLEIQRTEQGDSAMYLCASSPPLGSGLYEQYFGPGTRLTVT.

The chain couples TRBV4-2 to TRBJ2-7, with 9 bases matching TRBD2. Germline values: CDR1 LGHNA, CDR2 YNFKEQ. V gave up 3 bases and J gave up 2 bases; unmatched junction bases: 8. This CDR3 region has 16 residues. This CDR3 reads CASSHNVGGRAYEQYF. CDR3 coding DNA: TGTGCCAGCAGCCACAATGTCGGCGGGAGGGCCTACGAGCAGTACTTC.

The gene calls are TRBV7-6 and TRBJ2-2, with D maybe TRBD1 (6 bases). Germline V gene sequence: CDR1 SGHVS, CDR2 FNYEAQ. V was shortened by 4 bases and J by 5 bases, with 11 bases between the two germline ends. CDR3 length: 14 amino acids. The CDR3 sequence: CASSSFGQTGELFF. In DNA, the CDR3 is TGTGCCAGCAGCTCCTTCGGACAGACCGGGGAGCTGTTTTTT. The complete variable domain, with remaining parts taken from reference TRBV7-6 and TRBJ2-2, reads GAGVSQSPRYKVTKRGQDVALRCDPISGHVSLYWYRQALGQGPEFLTYFNYEAQQDKSGLPNDRFSAERPEGSISTLTIQRTEQRDSAMYRCASSSFGQTGELFFGEGSRLTVL.

The genes are TRBV4-1 and TRBJ2-7; D not certain. The V and J ends lost 0 bases and 2 bases respectively, with 8 bases between them. This CDR3 is 14 amino acids long. Germline CDR1 is MGHRA and CDR2 is YSYEKL. The CDR3 DNA reads as TGCGCCAGCAGCCAAGATAAGGGTCCCTACGAGCAGTACTTC. Amino acids: CASSQDKGPYEQYF.

This clone was observed at least ten times. In DNA, the CDR3 is TGTGCCAGCAGGAGGACTAGCGGGAGGGTCGATACGCAGTATTTT. Protein product: CASRRTSGRVDTQYF. This chain links TRBV28 with TRBJ2-3; 15 bases agree with TRBD2. V dropped 6 bases and J dropped 6; count of bases not matched to a gene: 4. Germline V lookup: CDR1 MDHEN, CDR2 SYDVKM. The CDR3 is 15 amino acids.